The rows below give T cell receptor beta chains drawn from one sample of a study of breast tumors, draining lymph nodes, adjacent tissues. TCRdb reprocessed the multiplex PCR reads with MiXCR, giving one entry per CDR3 protein. The sample yields about 32,000 distinct CDR3 sequences, just over 35% seen once. Sequencing input: breast tumor tissue. The receptors shown here come from a female donor with breast cancer. Some clones in this sample may be carry-over from other donors' samples. CDR3s include the opening cysteine and the closing phenylalanine or tryptophan. D genes are given only for firm matches. The size entry is marked missing in some rows and otherwise reads once, few, many or a size class.

v_call	clone_size	j_call	d_call	cdr3_aa	cdr3_nt
TRBV20-1	.	TRBJ2-3	TRBD1	CSARTGSRADTQYF	TGCAGTGCTCGGACAGGGAGCCGTGCAGATACGCAGTATTTT
TRBV7-9	.	TRBJ1-6	.	CASSFAQGGYSPLHF	TGTGCCAGCAGCTTCGCACAGGGAGGGTATTCACCCCTCCACTTT
TRBV12-3/TRBV12-4	many	TRBJ1-3	TRBD1	CASTHRGVRSGNTIYF	TGTGCCAGCACTCACAGGGGAGTACGCTCTGGAAACACCATATATTTT
TRBV25-1	many	TRBJ2-2	.	CASSDNTGELFF	TGTGCCAGCAGTGACAACACCGGGGAGCTGTTTTTT
TRBV20-1	.	TRBJ2-3	.	CSATRPTSPDTQYF	TGCAGTGCTACCCGCCCGACTAGTCCAGATACGCAGTATTTT
TRBV19	many	TRBJ1-6	.	CASSRGNSPLHF	TGTGCCAGTAGCAGGGGTAATTCACCCCTCCACTTT
TRBV15	many	TRBJ2-2	.	CATSRGGGDTGELFF	TGTGCCACCAGCAGAGGAGGTGGGGACACCGGGGAGCTGTTTTTT
TRBV29-1	many	TRBJ2-2	.	CSVDYGNTGELFF	TGCAGCGTTGATTACGGGAATACCGGGGAGCTGTTTTTT
TRBV18	.	TRBJ2-1	.	CASSPGRKSYNEQFF	TGTGCCAGCTCACCTGGGCGGAAATCCTACAATGAGCAGTTCTTC
TRBV20-1	many	TRBJ2-7	TRBD1	CSARISQGAREQYF	TGCAGTGCTAGAATATCACAGGGGGCTAGAGAGCAGTACTTC
TRBV5-1	many	TRBJ2-1	TRBD2	CASSAQGTSVGNEQFF	TGCGCCAGCAGCGCGCAAGGGACTAGCGTCGGAAATGAGCAGTTCTTC
TRBV20-1	once	TRBJ1-2	.	CSAGSGGILGYTF	TGCAGTGCTGGGAGTGGGGGGATCCTTGGCTACACCTTC
TRBV20-1	.	TRBJ2-7	TRBD2	CSARDRLAGSSSYEQYF	TGCAGTGCTAGAGATCGCCTAGCGGGAAGTTCCTCCTACGAGCAGTACTTC
TRBV30	.	TRBJ2-3	TRBD2	CACLGRVHLDTQYF	TGTGCCTGCCTGGGGAGGGTTCATTTAGATACGCAGTATTTT
TRBV11-2	.	TRBJ2-7	.	CASSLEYEQYF	TGTGCCAGCAGCTTAGAGTACGAGCAGTACTTC
TRBV6-1	.	TRBJ2-1	.	CASRFRNEQFF	TGTGCCAGCAGGTTTCGGAATGAGCAGTTCTTC
TRBV28	.	TRBJ1-2	.	CASTEGNYGYTF	TGTGCCAGCACAGAGGGTAACTATGGCTACACCTTC
TRBV12-3/TRBV12-4	many	TRBJ2-6	TRBD1	CASSLGKEQGGSGANVLTF	TGTGCCAGCAGTTTAGGGAAGGAACAGGGGGGCTCTGGGGCCAACGTCCTGACTTTC
TRBV7-2	many	TRBJ1-3	.	CASSFTSYSGNTIYF	TGTGCCAGCAGCTTTACAAGCTACTCTGGAAACACCATATATTTT
TRBV9	.	TRBJ2-1	.	CASSKGRLNEQFF	TGTGCCAGCAGCAAAGGACGGCTCAATGAGCAGTTCTTC
TRBV6-6	.	TRBJ2-2	TRBD2	CASSYRQGLAGGLTGELFF	TGTGCCAGCAGCTATCGACAGGGACTAGCGGGAGGCCTAACCGGGGAGCTGTTTTTT
TRBV29-1	many	TRBJ2-1	.	CSVEAPSYNEQFF	TGCAGCGTTGAAGCGCCTAGCTACAATGAGCAGTTCTTC
TRBV6-1	few	TRBJ1-2	.	CASSDPSDGGGGYTF	TGTGCCAGCAGTGACCCTTCGGACGGGGGAGGTGGCTACACCTTC
TRBV7-8	many	TRBJ2-5	.	CASSLVGGRETQYF	TGTGCCAGCAGCTTAGTCGGGGGCAGAGAGACCCAGTACTTC
TRBV20-1	large	TRBJ2-1	.	CSARVLALGANEQFF	TGCAGTGCTAGAGTTCTAGCCCTGGGAGCGAATGAGCAGTTCTTC
TRBV15	many	TRBJ2-3	TRBD2	CATSSSGHTDTQYF	TGTGCCACCAGCAGTAGCGGGCACACAGATACGCAGTATTTT
TRBV6-1	.	TRBJ2-1	.	CASRFQNEQFF	TGTGCCAGCAGGTTTCAGAATGAGCAGTTCTTC
TRBV7-2	many	TRBJ2-5	TRBD1	CASSPTGAGTETQYF	TGTGCCAGCAGCCCCACAGGGGCGGGTACAGAGACCCAGTACTTC
TRBV25-1	many	TRBJ2-3	.	CASSTDTQYF	TGTGCCAGCAGTACGGATACGCAGTATTTT
TRBV19	many	TRBJ2-7	.	CASSIKGSASYEQYF	TGTGCCAGTAGTATCAAGGGGAGTGCATCCTACGAGCAGTACTTC
TRBV6-2/TRBV6-3	.	TRBJ2-5	TRBD2	CASEIEAEPGLAGDQETQYF	TGTGCCAGCGAAATCGAGGCCGAACCGGGACTAGCGGGGGATCAAGAGACCCAGTACTTC
TRBV20-1	medium-sized	TRBJ2-3	.	CSARDPDTDTQYF	TGCAGTGCTAGAGACCCAGACACAGATACGCAGTATTTT
TRBV4-1	.	TRBJ2-3	.	CASSQGLRALQSTDTQYF	TGCGCCAGCAGCCAAGGCCTCAGGGCGCTTCAAAGCACAGATACGCAGTATTTT
TRBV19	many	TRBJ2-4	.	CASSAQGSAKNIQYF	TGTGCCAGTAGTGCACAGGGTTCTGCCAAAAACATTCAGTACTTC
TRBV4-3	.	TRBJ1-5	TRBD1	CASSEGTGGYQPQHF	TGCGCCAGCAGCGAAGGGACAGGGGGCTATCAGCCCCAGCATTTT
TRBV6-6	many	TRBJ2-7	TRBD2	CASSYGGTNSYEQYF	TGTGCCAGCAGTTACGGGGGGACTAACTCCTACGAGCAGTACTTC
TRBV20-1	.	TRBJ2-7	.	CSASPSYEQYF	TGCAGTGCTAGTCCGAGCTACGAGCAGTACTTC
TRBV5-6	few	TRBJ2-3	TRBD2	CASSLLTSGTDTQYF	TGTGCCAGCAGCTTGTTGACTAGCGGAACAGATACGCAGTATTTT
TRBV6-1	many	TRBJ2-7	.	CASSERFRDEQYF	TGTGCCAGCAGTGAAAGATTCAGGGACGAGCAGTACTTC
TRBV9	many	TRBJ2-1	.	CASSVEGSLWRRGNEQFF	TGTGCCAGCAGCGTAGAAGGTTCTTTATGGCGCCGGGGGAACGAGCAGTTCTTC
TRBV25-1	few	TRBJ2-5	.	CASSTTGGGETQYF	TGTGCCAGCAGTACTACAGGGGGGGGGGAGACCCAGTACTTC
TRBV12-3/TRBV12-4	.	TRBJ1-6	.	CASSQSSYNSPLHF	TGTGCCAGCAGTCAGAGCTCCTATAATTCACCCCTCCACTTT
TRBV5-1	many	TRBJ1-2	TRBD1	CASSLQTGGYGYTF	TGCGCCAGCAGCTTACAGACAGGGGGATATGGCTACACCTTC
TRBV14	many	TRBJ2-1	TRBD2	CASSQVPGLADNEQFF	TGTGCCAGCAGCCAGGTCCCGGGACTAGCGGACAATGAGCAGTTCTTC
TRBV12-3/TRBV12-4	many	TRBJ2-1	.	CASSARGPPPNEQFF	TGTGCCAGCAGTGCCCGGGGCCCCCCGCCGAATGAGCAGTTCTTC
TRBV20-1	.	TRBJ1-5	TRBD1	CSALRQGANINQPQHF	TGCAGTGCTTTAAGACAGGGGGCGAATATCAATCAGCCCCAGCATTTT
TRBV11-2	.	TRBJ1-1	.	CASSRRGNTEAFF	TGTGCCAGCAGCCGAAGAGGGAACACTGAAGCTTTCTTT
TRBV30	.	TRBJ2-7	.	CAWSKLSREQYF	TGTGCCTGGAGTAAATTGAGTCGGGAGCAGTACTTC
TRBV6-1	many	TRBJ2-1	TRBD1	CASSQTGRGYNEQFF	TGTGCCAGCAGCCAGACAGGGCGAGGCTACAATGAGCAGTTCTTC
TRBV4-2	.	TRBJ2-3	.	CASSYSPGADTQYF	TGTGCCAGCAGTTACTCGCCAGGGGCAGATACGCAGTATTTT
TRBV4-1	many	TRBJ1-2	TRBD1	CASSQESQGAGGYTF	TGCGCCAGCAGCCAAGAATCCCAGGGGGCGGGCGGCTACACCTTC
TRBV12-3/TRBV12-4	.	TRBJ2-7	.	CASSLAVVTYEQYF	TGTGCCAGCAGTTTAGCGGTGGTAACATACGAGCAGTACTTC
TRBV9	few	TRBJ2-4	TRBD2	CASSVGGGKNIQYF	TGTGCCAGCAGCGTAGGGGGGGGCAAAAACATTCAGTACTTC